The clone carrying this T cell receptor (beta chain) was observed a few times. TCRdb reprocessed the RACE reads with MiXCR, giving one entry per CDR3 protein. The sample gives under 300,000 distinct CDR3 sequences, over 7.5% of which show up once; less than 1.5% is in the top ten. The time point denotes: pre-sensitization, week 0. As to treatment: therapeutic diphenylcyclopropenone sensitization with weekly scalp DPC. Between the trimmed V and J ends, which lost 0 bases and 4 bases, there was a span of 4 bases. The CDR3 has 13 amino acids. Looked up from germline, CDR1 is SGDLS and CDR2 is YYNGEE. This specimen belongs to a study of human T cells and chemical hapten exposure.

The J gene is TRBJ2-2, the V gene TRBV9; D gene unclear. The source was whole blood, collected in connection with sensitization to the hapten diphenylcyclopropenone (DPC). The receptor was derived from a man aged 18 to 30 with alopecia areata. Some clones in this sample may be carry-over from other donors' samples. This CDR3 reads CASSVDLTGELFF. In DNA, the CDR3 is TGTGCCAGCAGCGTAGATCTCACCGGGGAGCTGTTTTTT.